These T cell receptor beta chains were read from a single sample in a study of OX40 agonist ivuxolimab in advanced cancers. This table comes from immunoSEQ multiplex PCR, and its TCRdb copy is limited to in-frame clones, with some not included. The sample lists some 50,000 clones, 70% to 85% occurring once. The sequenced sample was CD4+ or CD8+ T cells sorted from blood, obtained in a trial of the OX40 agonist ivuxolimab. These receptors all come from an adult with an advanced solid tumor such as melanoma, head and neck, liver or kidney cancer. Both conserved end residues are part of each CDR3. A D gene is named only where the DNA matches it firmly. Only part of the rows carry a size: once, few, many, or a class if the clone is expanded.

>TRBD2|TRBV4-1|.|TRBJ2-5
CASSYGLAGVQETQYF
TGCGCCAGCAGCTATGGACTAGCGGGGGTACAAGAGACCCAGTACTTC
>.|TRBV6-5|.|TRBJ1-4
CASSYGVHNEKLFF
TGTGCCAGCAGCTACGGGGTCCATAATGAAAAACTGTTTTTT
>.|TRBV7-9|.|TRBJ2-5
CASSNTGAQETQYF
TGTGCCAGCAGTAATACCGGGGCTCAAGAGACCCAGTACTTC
>.|TRBV6-1|.|TRBJ2-3
CASSTGTDTQYF
TGTGCCAGCTCCACCGGCACAGATACGCAGTATTTT
>.|TRBV18|.|TRBJ1-3
CASSANSGNTIYF
TGTGCCAGCTCAGCGAACTCTGGAAACACCATATATTTT
>.|TRBV10-2|.|TRBJ2-5
CASSAGQGVSVGETQYF
TGCGCCAGCAGCGCCGGGCAGGGAGTGTCGGTTGGGGAGACCCAGTACTTC
>.|TRBV6-4|.|TRBJ1-6
CASSDGLIGKYNSPLHF
TGTGCCAGCAGTGACGGGTTGATAGGAAAGTATAATTCACCCCTCCACTTT
>TRBD2|TRBV11-2|.|TRBJ2-1
CASSRNLAGGLNEQFF
TGTGCCAGCAGTCGAAACCTAGCGGGGGGCCTCAATGAGCAGTTCTTC
>TRBD1|TRBV19|.|TRBJ1-5
CASRVTGVGGNQPQHF
TGTGCCAGTAGGGTGACAGGGGTAGGAGGCAATCAGCCCCAGCATTTT
>.|TRBV16|.|TRBJ2-7
CASSQSTVSYEQYF
TGTGCCAGCAGCCAATCGACAGTCTCCTACGAGCAGTACTTC
>.|TRBV6-1|.|TRBJ2-3
CASSAQGGGTDTQYF
TGTGCCAGCAGTGCCCAGGGCGGGGGCACAGATACGCAGTATTTT
>TRBD2|TRBV4-1|.|TRBJ2-2
CASSQGSGGANTGELFF
TGCGCCAGCAGCCAAGGAAGCGGGGGAGCGAACACCGGGGAGCTGTTTTTT
>.|TRBV21-1|.|TRBJ1-5
CASSNGQGGQPQHF
TGTGCCAGCAGCAACGGACAGGGTGGTCAGCCCCAGCATTTT
>.|TRBV7-9|.|TRBJ1-4
CASSPAGGTDEKLFF
TGTGCCAGCAGCCCAGCGGGGGGCACGGATGAAAAACTGTTTTTT
>.|TRBV5-1|.|TRBJ2-1
CASSSGASSYNEQFF
TGCGCCAGCAGCTCCGGGGCCAGTTCCTACAATGAGCAGTTCTTC
>TRBD2|TRBV27|.|TRBJ2-1
CASSLFPPTSGGPLHNEQFF
TGTGCCAGCAGTTTATTCCCTCCGACTAGCGGGGGACCCCTCCACAATGAGCAGTTCTTC
>.|TRBV29-1|.|TRBJ1-1
CSGAHRVGTEAFF
TGCAGCGGCGCCCACAGGGTTGGCACTGAAGCTTTCTTT
>TRBD2|TRBV19|.|TRBJ2-3
CASSISGGGGNTQYF
TGTGCCAGTAGTATATCCGGGGGCGGGGGGAATACGCAGTATTTT
>TRBD1|TRBV25-1|.|TRBJ1-6
CASNLGTGVSPLHF
TGTGCCAGCAACTTGGGGACAGGGGTTTCACCCCTCCACTTT
>TRBD1|TRBV29-1|.|TRBJ1-2
CSVDPTGYVGYTF
TGCAGCGTTGACCCGACAGGGTACGTCGGCTACACCTTC
>.|TRBV6-1|few|TRBJ2-5
CASSEAVRVGETQYF
TGTGCCAGCAGTGAAGCTGTTAGGGTCGGTGAGACCCAGTACTTC
>.|TRBV30|.|TRBJ2-2
CAWRPEGVGELFF
TGTGCCTGGAGACCTGAAGGGGTCGGGGAGCTGTTTTTT
>.|TRBV5-4|.|TRBJ2-4
CASSPGGQENIQYF
TGTGCCAGCAGCCCCGGGGGGCAGGAAAACATTCAGTACTTC
>.|TRBV6-5|.|TRBJ1-2
CASRDRGANGYTF
TGTGCCAGCAGAGACCGAGGGGCGAATGGCTACACCTTC
>TRBD1|TRBV13|.|TRBJ1-1
CASSPQGAAEAFF
TGTGCCAGCAGCCCCCAGGGGGCGGCTGAAGCTTTCTTT
>.|TRBV27|.|TRBJ1-2
CASRPGGVNYGYTF
TGTGCCAGCAGACCCGGGGGCGTAAACTATGGCTACACCTTC
>.|TRBV9|.|TRBJ2-1
CASSTDYNEQFF
TGTGCCAGCAGCACCGACTACAATGAGCAGTTCTTC
>TRBD2|TRBV6-1|.|TRBJ2-2
CASTELAGSTGELFF
TGTGCCAGTACCGAACTAGCGGGTTCCACCGGGGAGCTGTTTTTT
>.|TRBV7-2|.|TRBJ2-3
CASSLAAGGRTSTDTQYF
TGTGCCAGCAGCTTAGCGGCAGGGGGGAGGACTAGCACAGATACGCAGTATTTT
>TRBD1|TRBV13|.|TRBJ1-1
CASSSIGTASEAFF
TGTGCCAGCAGCTCCATTGGGACAGCTTCTGAAGCTTTCTTT
>.|TRBV19|.|TRBJ2-1
CASTRGGQPGNEQFF
TGTGCCAGTACAAGAGGGGGGCAGCCCGGCAATGAGCAGTTCTTC
>.|TRBV5-1|.|TRBJ2-1
CASSPSGTDYNEQFF
TGCGCCAGCAGCCCCTCAGGGACGGATTACAATGAGCAGTTCTTC
>TRBD1|TRBV19|.|TRBJ1-1
CASGKTGGSNINTEAFF
TGTGCCAGTGGCAAGACAGGGGGCTCGAACATCAACACTGAAGCTTTCTTT
>.|TRBV11-2|once|TRBJ1-1
CASSPMSREPTETFF
TGTGCCAGCAGCCCTATGTCCCGGGAACCCACCGAAACTTTCTTT
>TRBD1|TRBV30|.|TRBJ2-7
CAWRQGFEQYF
TGTGCCTGGAGACAGGGGTTCGAGCAGTACTTC
>.|TRBV5-1|.|TRBJ1-6
CASSSFRSSSYNSPLHF
TGCGCCAGCAGCTCCTTCAGGTCGAGCTCCTATAATTCACCCCTCCACTTT
>.|TRBV7-6|.|TRBJ2-6
CASRLGAPGANVLTF
TGTGCCAGCAGATTAGGGGCACCTGGGGCCAACGTCCTGACTTTC
>.|TRBV19|.|TRBJ1-1
CASSLRTEAFF
TGTGCCAGTAGTCTACGGACTGAAGCTTTCTTT
>TRBD2|TRBV25-1|.|TRBJ2-1
CASSEGLVAGGYNEQFF
TGTGCCAGCAGTGAGGGACTCGTGGCGGGGGGATACAATGAGCAGTTCTTC
>.|TRBV5-1|.|TRBJ2-7
CASSPTTYEQYF
TGCGCCAGCAGCCCTACCACCTACGAGCAGTACTTC
>.|TRBV5-1|.|TRBJ1-2
CASSLTLLYGYTF
TGCGCCAGCAGCCTAACCCTATTATATGGCTACACCTTC
>.|TRBV5-4|.|TRBJ2-3
CASSLTSPSTDTQYF
TGTGCCAGCAGCTTGACTAGCCCCAGCACAGATACGCAGTATTTT
>TRBD1|TRBV19|.|TRBJ2-2
CASWTGQGNTGELFF
TGTGCCAGCTGGACGGGACAGGGGAACACCGGGGAGCTGTTTTTT
>.|TRBV19|few|TRBJ1-1
CASTKGDRVVPTEAFF
TGTGCCAGTACTAAAGGGGATCGTGTAGTCCCCACTGAAGCTTTCTTT
>.|TRBV5-4|.|TRBJ1-2
CASSSSGRFRGGGYTF
TGTGCCAGCAGCTCCTCGGGACGGTTTAGGGGGGGTGGCTACACCTTC
>.|TRBV30|.|TRBJ1-2
CAWSATDRGEGYTF
TGTGCCTGGAGTGCAACTGATCGGGGGGAAGGCTACACCTTC
>.|TRBV7-9|.|TRBJ2-7
CASSLAQSGIYEQYF
TGTGCCAGCAGCTTAGCGCAGTCAGGGATCTACGAGCAGTACTTC